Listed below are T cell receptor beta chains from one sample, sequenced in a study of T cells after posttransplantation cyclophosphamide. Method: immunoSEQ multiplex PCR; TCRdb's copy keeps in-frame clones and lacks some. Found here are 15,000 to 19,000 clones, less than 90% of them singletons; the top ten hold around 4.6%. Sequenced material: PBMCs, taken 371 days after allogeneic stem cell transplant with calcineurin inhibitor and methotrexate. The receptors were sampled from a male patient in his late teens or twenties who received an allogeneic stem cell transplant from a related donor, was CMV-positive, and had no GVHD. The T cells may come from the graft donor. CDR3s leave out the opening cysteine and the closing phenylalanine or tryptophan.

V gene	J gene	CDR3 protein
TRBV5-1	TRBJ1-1	ASSSNIQMNTEAF
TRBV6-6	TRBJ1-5	ASSPGGWEPQH
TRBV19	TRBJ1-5	ASTEKGTGRRQPQH
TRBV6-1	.	ASSPDTYEQY
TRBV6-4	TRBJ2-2	ASSDSKTSGRWGCTGELF
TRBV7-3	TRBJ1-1	ASSPGEGAEAF
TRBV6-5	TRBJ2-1	ASSGGAGAYSEQF
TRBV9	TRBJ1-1	ASSGQGVVNTEAF
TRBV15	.	ATSRDTDGYYEQY
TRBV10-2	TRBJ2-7	ASRLAGGPSEQY
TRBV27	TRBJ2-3	ASKKTSPDTQY
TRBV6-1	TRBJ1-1	ASSSNGGNTEAF
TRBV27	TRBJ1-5	ASSIRSGQPQH
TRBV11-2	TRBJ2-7	ASSLGQIYEQY
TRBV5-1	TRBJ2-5	ASRTGWGQETQY
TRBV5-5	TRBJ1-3	ASSLVPGTGGPGNTIY
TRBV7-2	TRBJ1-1	ASSGDSILGMNTEAF
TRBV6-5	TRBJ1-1	ASSYSGART
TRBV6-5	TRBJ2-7	ASAHSGYEQY
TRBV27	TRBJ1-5	ASSRTGAGQPQH
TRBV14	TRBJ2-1	ASSQDRALHYSEQF
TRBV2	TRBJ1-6	ASRRQASYNSPLH
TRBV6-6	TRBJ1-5	ASWAQTGAPDQPQH
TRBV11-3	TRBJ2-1	ASSLDSLAGRYNEQF
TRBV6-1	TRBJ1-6	ASSPFGAGNSPLH
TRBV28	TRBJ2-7	ASSLPGGSYEQY
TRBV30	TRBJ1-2	AWGREAPKDGYT
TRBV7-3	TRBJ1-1	ASSLLPGAEAF
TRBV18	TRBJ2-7	ASSPLGTGGSYEQY
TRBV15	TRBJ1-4	ATRGIGTGNEKLF
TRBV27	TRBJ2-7	ASSSGSSGHREQY
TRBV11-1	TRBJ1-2	ASSSTGGMDYGYT
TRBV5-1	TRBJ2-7	ASSSTEWTGPANRY
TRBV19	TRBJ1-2	ASSIAGTDGPIVYGYT
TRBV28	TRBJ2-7	ASSIDSSYEQY
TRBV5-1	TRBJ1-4	ASSLLGTGGTEKLF
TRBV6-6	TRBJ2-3	ASSFRGTDTQY
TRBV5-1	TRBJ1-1	ASSGREVPNTEAF
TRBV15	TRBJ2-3	ATSRVPRDTQY
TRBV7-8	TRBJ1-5	ASRGQGFGQPQH
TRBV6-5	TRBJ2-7	ASVSSGMGGEQY
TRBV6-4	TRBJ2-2	ASSTSGGNTGELF
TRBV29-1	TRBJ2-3	SVEPKDRGGTDTQY
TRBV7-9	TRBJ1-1	ASSLGQGAAF
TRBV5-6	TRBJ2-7	ASSNDRANYEQY
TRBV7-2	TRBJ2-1	ASSLDSGRVSEQF
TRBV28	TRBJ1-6	ASSFGTGAQAPLH
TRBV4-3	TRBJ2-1	ASSQDAPGQGAPGRF
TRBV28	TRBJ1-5	ASSFDTGGGQPQH
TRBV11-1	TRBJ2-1	ASSLDRRREQF
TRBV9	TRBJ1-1	ASGSQGAANTEAF
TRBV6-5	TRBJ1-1	ASRRTDMNTEAF
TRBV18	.	ASQSGSSYEQY
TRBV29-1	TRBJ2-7	SGTGTSGNSNEQY